The T cell receptor (beta chain) under discussion was sequenced for a study of T cell responses to AZD1222 COVID-19 vaccine. Study context: Pooled together were second doses at about 4 or about 12 weeks.

Study-level points and caveats: Most donors were white British and more were female, and clonal diversity was possibly underestimated. Among AZD1222 vaccinees, only five or six were seropositive at baseline. Reports indicate that nearly half of spike-specific TCRs are directed at unmutated variant regions.

Profiled with immunoSEQ multiplex PCR; TCRdb holds only in-frame clones, not every one. The data hold about 110,000 clones, with around 84% observed a single time. Trimming took 9 bases from V and 0 from J, leaving 16 bases between them. This CDR3 has 15 amino acids. CDR1 LNHDA and CDR2 SQIVND come from the germline V gene (reference sequence). Details on this clone: Antigen specificity is unknown.

V is TRBV19 and J is TRBJ2-3; tentative D call: TRBD2 (7 bases). The sample in question was peripheral blood, obtained on day 0 of AZD1222 vaccination. The sequence was collected from an adult in good health. The CDR3 nucleotides are TGTGCCAGCCACGGGGGGCTTTTTAGCACAGATACGCAGTATTTT. Translation: CASHGGLFSTDTQYF.